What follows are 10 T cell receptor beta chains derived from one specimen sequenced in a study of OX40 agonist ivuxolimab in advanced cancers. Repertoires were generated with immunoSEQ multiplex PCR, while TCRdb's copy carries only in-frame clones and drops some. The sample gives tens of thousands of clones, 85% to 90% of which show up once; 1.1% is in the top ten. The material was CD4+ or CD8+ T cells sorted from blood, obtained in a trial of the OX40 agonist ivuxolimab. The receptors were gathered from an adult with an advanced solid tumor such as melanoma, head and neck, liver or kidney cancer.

CDR3 coding DNA: TGTGCCAGCAGTTTGGCGGGAGCAGGTTACAATGAGCAGTTCTTC. This sequence encodes CASSLAGAGYNEQFF. The J gene is TRBJ2-1, the V gene TRBV28; TRBD2 matches at 7 bases. V was pared by 3 bases and J by 4 bases, with 6 bases of the junction left unmatched. The V gene's germline CDR1 is MDHEN and CDR2 SYDVKM. The CDR3 has 15 residues. Full variable domain (missing parts from reference TRBV28 and TRBJ2-1): DVKVTQSSRYLVKRTGEKVFLECVQDMDHENMFWYRQDPGLGLRLIYFSYDVKMKEKGDIPEGYSVSREKKERFSLILESASTNQTSMYLCASSLAGAGYNEQFFGPGTRLTVL.

CDR3 sequence (DNA): TGTGCCAGCAGCTTGGGTGCAGGGGGCGCGGGCTATGGCTACACCTTC. Its protein product is CASSLGAGGAGYGYTF. This chain uses TRBV5-5 with TRBJ1-2; 8 positions match TRBD1. From germline, CDR1 is SGHKS and CDR2 YYEKEE (reference sequence). With 0 bases clipped from V and 4 bases from J, the junction kept 8 bases outside the gene matches. CDR3 length: 16 amino acids.

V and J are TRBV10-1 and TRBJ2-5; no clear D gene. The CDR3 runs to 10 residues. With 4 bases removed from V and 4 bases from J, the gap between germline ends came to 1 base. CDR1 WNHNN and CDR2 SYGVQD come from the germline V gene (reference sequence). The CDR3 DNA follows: TGCGCCAGCAGTGGAGAGACCCAGTACTTC. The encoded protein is CASSGETQYF.

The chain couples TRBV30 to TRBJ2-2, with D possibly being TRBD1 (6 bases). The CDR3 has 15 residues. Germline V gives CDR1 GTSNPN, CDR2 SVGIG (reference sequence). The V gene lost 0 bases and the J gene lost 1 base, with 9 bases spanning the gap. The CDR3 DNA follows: TGTGCCTGGAGTGTAGGGACAATGAACACCGGGGAGCTGTTTTTT. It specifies CAWSVGTMNTGELFF.

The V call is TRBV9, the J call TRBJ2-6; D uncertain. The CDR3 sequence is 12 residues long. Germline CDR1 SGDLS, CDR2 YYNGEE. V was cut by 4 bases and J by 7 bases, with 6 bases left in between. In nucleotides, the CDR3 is TGTGCCAGCAGCCTCTCAGCCAACGTCCTGACTTTC. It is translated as CASSLSANVLTF.

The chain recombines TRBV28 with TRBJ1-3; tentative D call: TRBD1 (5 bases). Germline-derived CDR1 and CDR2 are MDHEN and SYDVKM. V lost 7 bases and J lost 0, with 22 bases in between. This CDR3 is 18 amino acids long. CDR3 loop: CASNLDGMGDYSGNTIYF. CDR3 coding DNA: TGTGCCAGCAACCTCGATGGGATGGGGGACTACTCTGGAAACACCATATATTTT.

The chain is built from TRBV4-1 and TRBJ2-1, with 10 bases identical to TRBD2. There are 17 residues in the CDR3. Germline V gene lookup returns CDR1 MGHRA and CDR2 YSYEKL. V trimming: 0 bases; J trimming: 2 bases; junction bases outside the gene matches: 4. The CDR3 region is CASSQEGAGGPYNEQFF. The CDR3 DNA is TGCGCCAGCAGCCAAGAAGGAGCGGGAGGGCCCTACAATGAGCAGTTCTTC.

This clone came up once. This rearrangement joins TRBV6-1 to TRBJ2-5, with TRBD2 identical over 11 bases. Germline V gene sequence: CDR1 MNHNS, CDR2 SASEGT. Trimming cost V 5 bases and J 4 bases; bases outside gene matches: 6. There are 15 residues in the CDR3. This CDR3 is CASSFSGRAVETQYF. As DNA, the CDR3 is TGTGCCAGCAGTTTTAGCGGGAGGGCCGTAGAGACCCAGTACTTC.

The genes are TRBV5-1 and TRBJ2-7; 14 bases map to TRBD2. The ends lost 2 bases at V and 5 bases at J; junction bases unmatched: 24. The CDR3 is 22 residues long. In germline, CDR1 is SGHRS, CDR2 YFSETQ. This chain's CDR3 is CASSLAPGQGGGTSGRPDEQYF. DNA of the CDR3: TGCGCCAGCAGCTTAGCCCCGGGACAGGGGGGAGGGACTAGCGGGAGACCGGACGAGCAGTACTTC.

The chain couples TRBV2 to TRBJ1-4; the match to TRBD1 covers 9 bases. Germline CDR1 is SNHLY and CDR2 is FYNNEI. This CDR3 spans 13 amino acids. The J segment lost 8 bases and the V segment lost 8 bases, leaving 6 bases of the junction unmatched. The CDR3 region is CASQTGGQEKLFF. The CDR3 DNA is TGTGCCAGCCAGACAGGGGGTCAGGAAAAACTGTTTTTT.